This T cell receptor beta chain was observed in a study of CD8+ T cells in alopecia areata. Worth noting for this clone: The antigen is unknown.

The treatment denotes: oral pan-JAK inhibitor, 5-10 mg twice daily. Patients with alopecia areata provided lesional scalp punch biopsies as well as peripheral blood. The authors extracted RNA and reverse transcribed it into cDNA as the sequencing template. Data came from immunoSEQ multiplex PCR; TCRdb stores just in-frame clones and leaves some out. This sample carries around 100,000 clones, about two thirds of them seen once, and the ten largest clones take 15% to 20%. Whole-study findings and limits: For baseline CD8+ expansion, any link to response stays uncertain with one nonresponder. Affected lesional scalp, above all in alopecia totalis/universalis, was more clonal than normal scalp. Scalp specimens additionally yield sequences from normal skin's resident alphabeta T cells.

Germline V gene sequence: CDR1 SGHRS, CDR2 YFSETQ. The CDR3 has 15 amino acids. V was clipped by 1 base and J by 0 bases; unmatched bases: 4. The clonotype originates from a human donor with alopecia areata. The V call is TRBV5-1, the J call TRBJ2-7, with 7 bases aligning to TRBD2. The input for sequencing was CD8+ T cells sorted from blood, taken around week 44, from a patient treated with tofacitinib. The CDR3 DNA sequence: TGCGCCAGCAGCTTGATCGGGGGGAGCTCCTACGAGCAGTACTTC. Its translation is CASSLIGGSSYEQYF.